The clone carrying this T cell receptor (beta chain) was seen only a few times. Trimming removed 2 bases at V and 2 bases at J, with 8 bases between. The CDR3 has 14 amino acids. Germline V lookup: CDR1 SGHKS, CDR2 YYEKEE (reference sequence). Regarding time point: newly diagnosed GD, antithyroid drugs for less than 3 months. PBMCs provided the RNA from which the TCR library was made. Building of the TCR beta libraries involved iRepertoire HTBI primers and Arm-PCR of CDR3 regions. TCRdb reprocessed the multiplex PCR reads via MiXCR and lists one record per CDR3 protein. The data hold about 530,000 distinct CDR3 sequences, with about 16% observed a single time. This entry belongs to a study of regulatory T cells in long-lasting Graves disease. This same sample was also taken into another study, of T cells in Graves' hyperthyroidism and ophthalmopathy.

The sequences come from peripheral blood mononuclear cells (PBMCs), collected at new diagnosis, from a patient treated with antithyroid drugs. The V call is TRBV5-5, the J call TRBJ2-1; D ambiguous. The clonotype comes from a woman aged 35 to 59 with Graves disease. CDR3 in DNA: TGTGCCAGCAGCTTCGAAGGCGCCTACAATGAGCAGTTCTTC. The encoded protein is CASSFEGAYNEQFF.